This T cell receptor (beta chain) came from a study of PD-1 blockade in classical Hodgkin lymphoma (dated by TCRdb to 2020 to 2022). With regard to the full study: Nivolumab dosing was 3 mg/kg intravenously every 2 weeks, continuing until either disease progression or unacceptable toxicity. To define a peripheral blood immune signature of response to PD-1 blockade in classical Hodgkin lymphoma, the study combined TCR beta sequencing with CyTOF. Results the study describes overall, beyond this receptor: CD4+ but not CD8+ TCR diversity rose significantly by C4D1 (p=0.0027 vs p=0.16), most apparent in complete responders (p=0.02). Trial patients achieving complete response had baseline diversity similar to newly diagnosed patients, whereas partial responders and progressors had significantly lower diversity. Newly diagnosed patients were reported to have lower baseline TCR diversity than healthy donors, and relapsed/refractory patients were reported to have lower baseline TCR diversity still. The study was restricted to a single clinical trial cohort, and the causes of repertoire differences, possibly disease activity or prior therapy, were left undefined. Patients starting nivolumab less than 1 year after ASCT had lower diversity and were excluded from later analyses to avoid confounding by immune reconstitution.

What the time point label conveys for this sample: cycle 4 day 1 (C4D1), after about 6 weeks of nivolumab. All trial patients had relapsed after autologous stem cell transplantation, with cohorts A, B and C differing in prior brentuximab vedotin exposure. Using a Miltenyi CD4+ T cell isolation kit, CD4+ T cells were purified from thawed PBMCs through magnetic negative selection. A total of around 60 patients with relapsed/refractory classical Hodgkin lymphoma made up the trial cohort, and each patient's best overall response was complete response, partial response or progressive disease. In the multi-cohort phase II CheckMate 205 trial, trial patients received single-agent nivolumab. An independent review committee assessed best overall response using the 2007 International Working Group response criteria. Trial PBMCs were obtained immediately prior to nivolumab initiation (C1D1) and on therapy at cycle 2 day 1 and cycle 4 day 1. Peripheral blood was collected in 8 mL Vacutainer Cell Preparation Tubes, from which PBMCs were isolated by centrifugation and then cryopreserved. Purified CD4+ and CD8+ fractions were generated only in cases for which an additional PBMC sample was available. On LS columns in a quadroMACS separator, the magnetically labelled cells were depleted, and the flow-through was collected as the purified fraction.

The CDR3, from cysteine to phenylalanine, totals 14 residues. CDR3 DNA is the only sequence kept; it has 42 bases, read in frame from the first base. Reading the germline V gene gives CDR1 MGHDK and CDR2 SYGVNS. Germline trimming amounts to 3 bases on V and 4 bases on J, with 0 as the count of junction bases outside the gene matches. Genomic DNA was extracted with the Qiagen DNeasy kit from unsorted PBMCs and from negatively selected CD4+ and CD8+ fractions. TCR beta CDR3 regions were subjected to amplification by immunoSEQ multiplex PCR with primers that anneal to V and J segments. A synthetic immune receptor repertoire was used to minimize amplification bias, and any remaining bias was removed computationally after sequencing. Under the source paper's analysis protocol: Repertoire diversity was quantified as the Shannon entropy index using custom Python scripts. Unsorted, CD4+ and CD8+ repertoires were analyzed separately, except for combined analyses in which CD4+ and CD8+ sequences were merged in silico. Clonal expansion was defined as a frequency increase of at least 2-fold after treatment compared with C1D1, and clones undetected at baseline were assigned a pseudocount of 0.5. Singleton clones were defined as clones with 0 or 1 copy at C1D1, and non-singleton clones were defined as clones with 2 or more copies. Clones expanded in unsorted samples were assigned a CD4+, CD8+ or unknown annotation through matching of protein sequences in sorted samples from the same patient. Wilcoxon tests on paired samples were used to test changes in diversity from C1D1 to C4D1. In TCRdb, the immuneACCESS table is reduced to in-frame sequences with V and J assigned. These tables do not hold every clone; where another copy was compared, an unresolved V gene accounts for under half, and the others remain unexplained. V and J calls and clone size are as listed in that table; D and trimming were resolved from the DNA. The sample records tens of thousands of clones, around 80% of which are singletons. 0.5% to 0.65% of the sample is in the top ten clones.

With respect to this clone: This receptor's antigen is unknown. No much larger clonotype is one base removed from it; base qualities were not supplied.

The receptor comes from a human donor with classical Hodgkin lymphoma. Sequencing was performed on CD4+ T cells from blood, taken before the fourth cycle of nivolumab. This chain is built from TRBV25-1 and TRBJ1-6, with 7 bases aligning to TRBD1. The CDR3 region reads CASSETGYNSPLHF. The nucleotide sequence is TGTGCCAGCAGTGAGACAGGGTATAATTCACCCCTCCACTTT.